This TCR beta chain was documented in a study of cytomegalovirus exposure and HLA in healthy donors. Study context: The Caucasian-associated ancestry cluster contained about four fifths of the roughly 370 genotyped donors.

Points from the study as a whole: Common viral pathogens were later found to be apparently linked to several of the most significant clusters. A missense DCLRE1C variant was associated with V- and J-gene trimming of TCR beta chains in a later analysis, and an independent cohort replicated the association. An analysis that came later showed most CMV-associated TCR beta chains appearing HLA-restricted.

PCR primers comprised 60 Vbeta and 13 Jbeta primers. Only in-frame clones appear in the TCRdb table, and some are missing; sequencing was by immunoSEQ multiplex PCR. The sample consists of around 120,000 clones, 84% of them appearing once. Worth noting for this clone: Its target is unknown.

The CDR3 loop spans 15 amino acids. After removal of 5 bases from V and 2 bases from J, the junction contained 3 bases not matched to a gene. Germline CDR1 reads WNHNN; CDR2 reads SYGVQD (reference sequence). The chain uses TRBV10-1 and TRBJ2-1; 10 nucleotides align to TRBD2. This clonotype originated in a middle-aged man in good health and CMV-seronegative. The sample comprised PBMCs. The CDR3 spells CASSSTSGAYNEQFF. CDR3 sequence (DNA): TGCGCCAGCAGTTCAACTAGCGGGGCCTACAATGAGCAGTTCTTC.